This T cell receptor (beta chain) appears in the sequencing data of a study of blood T cell repertoires in COVID-19. Across the whole study: The study drew acute and convalescent COVID-19 samples from the United States, Italy and Spain. T cells, B-cell-depleted T cells, or PBMCs supplied cDNA or gDNA.

As handled by the study authors: How many nucleated cells were present was estimated from reference gene primer amplification. Assay used: immunoSEQ multiplex PCR; TCRdb lists only in-frame clones, some missing. V and J calls and clone size are copied from that table; D and trimming were computed from the DNA. The repertoire has under 85,000 clones, nearly 90% of them found once; the top ten carry approximately 5.3%. The V end lost 10 bases, the J end lost 5 bases, and 11 bases lay between the germline ends. The CDR3 spans 11 residues. Germline CDR1 and CDR2: MNHEY and SVGAGI. The sample holds one count of this clone.

This sequence joins TRBV6-5 and TRBJ1-1; D is perhaps TRBD1 (5 bases). Sequenced sample: peripheral blood. The sequence derives from a man aged 45-65 years with acute or convalescent COVID-19. DNA of the CDR3: TGTGCCACGTATAGGGGAACTGAAGCTTTCTTT. Translated: CATYRGTEAFF.